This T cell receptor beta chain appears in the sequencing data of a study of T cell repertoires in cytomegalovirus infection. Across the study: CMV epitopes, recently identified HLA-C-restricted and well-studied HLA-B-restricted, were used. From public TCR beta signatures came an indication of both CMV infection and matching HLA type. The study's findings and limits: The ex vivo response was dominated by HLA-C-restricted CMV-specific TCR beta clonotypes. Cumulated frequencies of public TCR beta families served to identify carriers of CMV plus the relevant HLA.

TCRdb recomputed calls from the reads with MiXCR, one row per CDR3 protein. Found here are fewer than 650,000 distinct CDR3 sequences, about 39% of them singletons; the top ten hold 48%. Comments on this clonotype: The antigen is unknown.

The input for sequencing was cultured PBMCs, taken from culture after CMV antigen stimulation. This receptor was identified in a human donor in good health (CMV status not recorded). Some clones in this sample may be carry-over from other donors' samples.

CDR3 nucleotide sequence: TGTGCCAGCAGCTTAGGTATAGATTACGAGCAGTACTTC. Translation gives CASSLGIDYEQYF. This chain connects TRBV7-9 to TRBJ2-7, with D uncertain. Germline CDR1 reads SEHNR; CDR2 reads FQNEAQ (reference sequence). The CDR3 is 13 residues long. V was pared by 1 base and J by 4 bases, with 8 bases between.